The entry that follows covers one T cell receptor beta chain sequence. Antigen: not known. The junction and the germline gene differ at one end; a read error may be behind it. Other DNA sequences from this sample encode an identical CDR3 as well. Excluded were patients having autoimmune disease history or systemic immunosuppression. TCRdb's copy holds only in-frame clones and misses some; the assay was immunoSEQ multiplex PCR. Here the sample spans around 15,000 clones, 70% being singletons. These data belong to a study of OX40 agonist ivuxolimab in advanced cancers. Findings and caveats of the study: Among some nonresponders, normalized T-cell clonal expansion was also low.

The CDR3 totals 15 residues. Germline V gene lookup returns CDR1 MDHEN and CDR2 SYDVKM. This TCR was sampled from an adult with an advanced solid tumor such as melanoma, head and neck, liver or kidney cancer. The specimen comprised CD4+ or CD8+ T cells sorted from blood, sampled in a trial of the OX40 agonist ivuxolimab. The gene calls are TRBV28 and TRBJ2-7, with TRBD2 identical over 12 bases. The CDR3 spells CASSSRTSGIGEQYF. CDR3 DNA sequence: TGTGCCAGCAGTTCCCGGACTAGCGGGATTGGGGAGCAATACTTC.